A selection of T cell receptor beta chains follows, all from one sample in a study of post-analysis software for immune sequencing data. MiXCR, applied by TCRdb to the PCR reads, yields one record per CDR3 protein. The sample records around 250,000 distinct CDR3 sequences, 36% being singletons. The sequencing input was blood. Source of these receptors: a girl between 10 and 17 years old with multiple sclerosis. The CDR3 runs from the conserved cysteine through the conserved F or W. A D gene is named only where the DNA matches it firmly. Where a row states a size, it is once, few, many or the class of an expanded clone; other rows omit it.

J gene: TRBJ2-1
V gene: TRBV5-1
D gene: .
clone size: many
CDR3 DNA: TGCGCCAGCAGCTTGGATAGGAGCTCGGATGAGCAGTTCTTC
CDR3 protein: CASSLDRSSDEQFF

J gene: TRBJ2-3
V gene: TRBV3-1
D gene: .
clone size: many
CDR3 DNA: TGTGCCAGCAGCAAAGCAGGGACCCACACAGATACGCAGTATTTT
CDR3 protein: CASSKAGTHTDTQYF

J gene: TRBJ1-2
V gene: TRBV5-1
D gene: .
clone size: .
CDR3 DNA: TGCGCCAGCAGCTTGGCCGGTGACCGGTTGGGCTACACCTTC
CDR3 protein: CASSLAGDRLGYTF

J gene: TRBJ1-2
V gene: TRBV7-2
D gene: .
clone size: many
CDR3 DNA: TGTGCCAGCACCTCTCGGACGAGCTATGGCTACACCTTC
CDR3 protein: CASTSRTSYGYTF

J gene: TRBJ1-5
V gene: TRBV5-1
D gene: .
clone size: .
CDR3 DNA: TGCGCCAGCAGCCCTCAGGCGAGCGGTCAGCCCCAGCATTTT
CDR3 protein: CASSPQASGQPQHF

J gene: TRBJ2-6
V gene: TRBV7-2
D gene: .
clone size: .
CDR3 DNA: TGTGCCAGCAGCTTAGGGATCCTACCTTCTGGGGCCGACGTCCGGACTTTC
CDR3 protein: CASSLGILPSGADVRTF

J gene: TRBJ1-2
V gene: TRBV12-3/TRBV12-4
D gene: TRBD1
clone size: .
CDR3 DNA: TGTGCCAGCAGTTTACCGGAGGACAGGAAAATCTATGGCTACACCTTC
CDR3 protein: CASSLPEDRKIYGYTF

J gene: TRBJ2-3
V gene: TRBV7-2
D gene: TRBD2
clone size: many
CDR3 DNA: TGTGCCAGCAGCCCGGGGCTAGCGGGAGTCGGGGGCACAGATACGCAGTATTTT
CDR3 protein: CASSPGLAGVGGTDTQYF

J gene: TRBJ2-5
V gene: TRBV11-2
D gene: .
clone size: many
CDR3 DNA: TGTGCCAGCAGCTTAGGTTCGAGAGAAACCCAAGAGACCCAGTACTTC
CDR3 protein: CASSLGSRETQETQYF

J gene: TRBJ2-4
V gene: TRBV2
D gene: .
clone size: .
CDR3 DNA: TGTGCCAGCAGTGTGGCGGGGCACATTCAGTACTTC
CDR3 protein: CASSVAGHIQYF

J gene: TRBJ1-1
V gene: TRBV18
D gene: .
clone size: few
CDR3 DNA: TGTGCCAGCTCACCTACCTCGGGGGGAATTCAGGACACTGAAGCTTTCTTT
CDR3 protein: CASSPTSGGIQDTEAFF

J gene: TRBJ1-2
V gene: TRBV20-1
D gene: TRBD1
clone size: few
CDR3 DNA: TGCAGTGCTGGACAGGGTAACTATGGCTACACCTTC
CDR3 protein: CSAGQGNYGYTF

J gene: TRBJ1-5
V gene: TRBV27
D gene: .
clone size: many
CDR3 DNA: TGTGCCACCAGAGGATCGGGTAGCAATCAGCCCCAGCATTTT
CDR3 protein: CATRGSGSNQPQHF

J gene: TRBJ1-1
V gene: TRBV5-1
D gene: .
clone size: .
CDR3 DNA: TGCGCCAGCAGCTTAAATCGTCAGGGAGGGGCTTTCTTT
CDR3 protein: CASSLNRQGGAFF

J gene: TRBJ1-1
V gene: TRBV12-5
D gene: .
clone size: .
CDR3 DNA: TGTGCTAGTGGTCGCAGGGTAGAAAGGAACACTGAAGCTTTCTTT
CDR3 protein: CASGRRVERNTEAFF

J gene: TRBJ2-1
V gene: TRBV6-1
D gene: TRBD2
clone size: .
CDR3 DNA: TGTGCCAGCAGTGGGGGGGCAGCCGGGACTAGCGGGGGGGCAGGGTATGAGCAGTTCTTC
CDR3 protein: CASSGGAAGTSGGAGYEQFF

J gene: TRBJ2-3
V gene: TRBV4-1
D gene: TRBD2
clone size: .
CDR3 DNA: TGCGCCAGCAGCCAAGACGAGATAGCGGGGCCGCAGTATTTT
CDR3 protein: CASSQDEIAGPQYF

J gene: TRBJ2-6
V gene: TRBV27
D gene: .
clone size: .
CDR3 DNA: TGTGCCAGCGCTGGGTCAGGTTCTGGGGCCAACGTCCTGACTTTC
CDR3 protein: CASAGSGSGANVLTF

J gene: TRBJ1-4
V gene: TRBV29-1
D gene: .
clone size: few
CDR3 DNA: TGCAGCGTTAGGGGGGGCAATGAAAAACGGTTTTTT
CDR3 protein: CSVRGGNEKRFF

J gene: TRBJ1-2
V gene: TRBV20-1
D gene: .
clone size: .
CDR3 DNA: TGCAGTGCTAGAGATTGGGGTGGCTATGGCTACACCTTC
CDR3 protein: CSARDWGGYGYTF

J gene: TRBJ1-4
V gene: TRBV5-5
D gene: .
clone size: .
CDR3 DNA: TGTGCCAGCAGCGGGATTACAGGTGCCGGGGAAAAACTGTTTTTT
CDR3 protein: CASSGITGAGEKLFF

J gene: TRBJ2-5
V gene: TRBV3-1
D gene: TRBD2
clone size: few
CDR3 DNA: TGTGCCAGCAGCCAAGATCTATCCAGCGGGAGGAAGGAGACCCAGTACTTC
CDR3 protein: CASSQDLSSGRKETQYF

J gene: TRBJ2-7
V gene: TRBV5-1
D gene: .
clone size: .
CDR3 DNA: TGCGCCAGCAGAACTATCGACAGGACGTACTACGATGAGCAGTACTTC
CDR3 protein: CASRTIDRTYYDEQYF

J gene: TRBJ2-1
V gene: TRBV20-1
D gene: TRBD1
clone size: many
CDR3 DNA: TGCAGTGCCCTAACTCCGACAGGGGGCGCTGAGCAGTTCTTC
CDR3 protein: CSALTPTGGAEQFF

J gene: TRBJ2-1
V gene: TRBV4-1
D gene: .
clone size: .
CDR3 DNA: TGCGCCAGCAGCCAAGATACGGACTACCCCTGGGATGAGCAGTTCTTC
CDR3 protein: CASSQDTDYPWDEQFF

J gene: TRBJ2-5
V gene: TRBV4-1
D gene: .
clone size: many
CDR3 DNA: TGCGCCAGCAGCCAAGAAGGGACTTCGAAAGAGACCCAGTACTTC
CDR3 protein: CASSQEGTSKETQYF

J gene: TRBJ2-5
V gene: TRBV18
D gene: .
clone size: few
CDR3 DNA: TGTGCCAGCTCACCGGGGACACAAAGTGGAGAGACCCAGTACTTC
CDR3 protein: CASSPGTQSGETQYF

J gene: TRBJ2-5
V gene: TRBV5-1
D gene: TRBD2
clone size: many
CDR3 DNA: TGCGCCAGCAGCTTGTCCAGCGGGAGGGCAGAGACCCAGTACTTC
CDR3 protein: CASSLSSGRAETQYF

J gene: TRBJ2-3
V gene: TRBV29-1
D gene: TRBD2
clone size: many
CDR3 DNA: TGCAGCGTTCTGGGACTAGCGGGCGACCTCACAGATACGCAGTATTTT
CDR3 protein: CSVLGLAGDLTDTQYF

J gene: TRBJ1-1
V gene: TRBV3-1
D gene: TRBD1
clone size: few
CDR3 DNA: TGTGCCAGCAGCTGGACAGGGACTGAAGCTTTCTTT
CDR3 protein: CASSWTGTEAFF

J gene: TRBJ2-6
V gene: TRBV7-8
D gene: .
clone size: many
CDR3 DNA: TGTGCCAGCAGCTTATCAGCCTCTGGGGCCAACGTCCTGACTTTC
CDR3 protein: CASSLSASGANVLTF

J gene: TRBJ2-5
V gene: TRBV20-1
D gene: .
clone size: .
CDR3 DNA: TGCAGTGCTAGTCAGGTTCAAGAGACCCAGTACTTC
CDR3 protein: CSASQVQETQYF

J gene: TRBJ2-7
V gene: TRBV6-2/TRBV6-3
D gene: .
clone size: many
CDR3 DNA: TGTGCCAGCAGTCCCCGGGGAAGGGGCTCCTACGAGCAGTACTTC
CDR3 protein: CASSPRGRGSYEQYF

J gene: TRBJ2-1
V gene: TRBV11-1
D gene: .
clone size: many
CDR3 DNA: TGTGCCAGCAGCTACTTTTGGGGCCAGGGTGACAATGAGCAGTTCTTC
CDR3 protein: CASSYFWGQGDNEQFF

J gene: TRBJ1-3
V gene: TRBV6-5
D gene: .
clone size: .
CDR3 DNA: TGTGCCAGCTCCAGGAGCTCTGGAAACACCATATATTTT
CDR3 protein: CASSRSSGNTIYF

J gene: TRBJ1-3
V gene: TRBV5-1
D gene: TRBD1
clone size: .
CDR3 DNA: TGCGCCAGCAGATTTGATCAGGACAGGGGAAACACCATATATTTT
CDR3 protein: CASRFDQDRGNTIYF

J gene: TRBJ1-4
V gene: TRBV12-3/TRBV12-4
D gene: .
clone size: few
CDR3 DNA: TGTGCCAGCAGTTTAGCAGGGATTAATGAAAAACGGTTTTTT
CDR3 protein: CASSLAGINEKRFF

J gene: TRBJ2-3
V gene: TRBV20-1
D gene: .
clone size: .
CDR3 DNA: TGCAGTGCCCGCAGCGGAGATACGCAGTATTTT
CDR3 protein: CSARSGDTQYF

J gene: TRBJ1-5
V gene: TRBV7-3
D gene: .
clone size: many
CDR3 DNA: TGTGCCAGCAGCTTAACCAGAGATCAGCCCCAGCATTTT
CDR3 protein: CASSLTRDQPQHF

J gene: TRBJ2-7
V gene: TRBV7-9
D gene: .
clone size: .
CDR3 DNA: TGTGCCAGCAGCGGATTACCCAATGAGCAGTACTTC
CDR3 protein: CASSGLPNEQYF

J gene: TRBJ2-1
V gene: TRBV6-6
D gene: TRBD1
clone size: .
CDR3 DNA: TGTGCCAGCAGTTACTCGCAGGCACAGGGGAATGAGCAGTTCTTC
CDR3 protein: CASSYSQAQGNEQFF

J gene: TRBJ2-5
V gene: TRBV20-1
D gene: .
clone size: many
CDR3 DNA: TGCAGTGCTAGCGACCTTGAAGAGACCCAGTACTTC
CDR3 protein: CSASDLEETQYF

J gene: TRBJ2-3
V gene: TRBV5-6
D gene: .
clone size: few
CDR3 DNA: TGTGCCAGCAGCTTGGACTTTGCAGATACGCAGTATTTT
CDR3 protein: CASSLDFADTQYF

J gene: TRBJ2-2
V gene: TRBV20-1
D gene: .
clone size: once
CDR3 DNA: TGCACGTTCCGGGGGGCCACCGGGGAGCTGTTTTTT
CDR3 protein: CTFRGATGELFF

J gene: TRBJ2-1
V gene: TRBV7-2
D gene: TRBD2
clone size: .
CDR3 DNA: TGTGCCAGCAGCCCTCCAGGACTAGCGGCGTACGAGCAGTTCTTC
CDR3 protein: CASSPPGLAAYEQFF

J gene: TRBJ2-1
V gene: TRBV4-1
D gene: TRBD2
clone size: many
CDR3 DNA: TGCGCCAGCAGCCACGAAACGTCTGGACTAGCGGCCATAACCTACAATGAGCAGTTCTTC
CDR3 protein: CASSHETSGLAAITYNEQFF

J gene: TRBJ1-5
V gene: TRBV7-2
D gene: .
clone size: many
CDR3 DNA: TGTGCCAGCAGCTTATTCAGGGAAAGCGATCAGCCCCAGCATTTT
CDR3 protein: CASSLFRESDQPQHF

J gene: TRBJ2-5
V gene: TRBV6-1
D gene: TRBD2
clone size: many
CDR3 DNA: TGTGCCAGCAGTGTCGGACTAGTCCAAGAGACCCAGTACTTC
CDR3 protein: CASSVGLVQETQYF

J gene: TRBJ1-1
V gene: TRBV5-1
D gene: .
clone size: many
CDR3 DNA: TGCGCCAGCAGCCCAGCAAGGGCCGGTGGGACTGAAGCTTTCTTT
CDR3 protein: CASSPARAGGTEAFF

J gene: TRBJ2-1
V gene: TRBV4-1
D gene: .
clone size: .
CDR3 DNA: TGCGCCAGCAGCCAAGAATTCAATGAGCAGTTCTTC
CDR3 protein: CASSQEFNEQFF

J gene: TRBJ2-3
V gene: TRBV5-1
D gene: .
clone size: .
CDR3 DNA: TGCGCCAGCAGCCCCGAGAGCACAGATACGCAGTATTTT
CDR3 protein: CASSPESTDTQYF

J gene: TRBJ2-1
V gene: TRBV5-1
D gene: TRBD2
clone size: .
CDR3 DNA: TGCGCCAGCAGCTTGGGGACTAGCGGCGGGGACACGCAGTTCTTC
CDR3 protein: CASSLGTSGGDTQFF

J gene: TRBJ2-1
V gene: TRBV4-2
D gene: TRBD2
clone size: many
CDR3 DNA: TGTGCCAGCAGCCAAGCTAGCGGCAGCTCCTACAATGAGCAGTTCTTC
CDR3 protein: CASSQASGSSYNEQFF